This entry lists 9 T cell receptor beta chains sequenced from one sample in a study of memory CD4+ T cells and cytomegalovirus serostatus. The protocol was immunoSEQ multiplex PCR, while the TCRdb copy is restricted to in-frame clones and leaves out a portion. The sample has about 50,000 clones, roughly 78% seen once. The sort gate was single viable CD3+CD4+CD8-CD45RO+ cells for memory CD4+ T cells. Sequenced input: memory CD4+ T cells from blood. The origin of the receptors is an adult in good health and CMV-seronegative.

CDR3 sequence reads: CASSFSSGRVHGTQYF. DNA of the CDR3: TGTGCCAGCAGTTTTTCTAGCGGGAGAGTTCACGGTACGCAGTATTTT. The chain carries TRBV27 and TRBJ2-3; TRBD2 agrees at 10 bases. There are 16 residues in the CDR3. Trimming took 3 bases from V and 8 from J; bases not matched to a gene: 11. In germline, CDR1 is MNHEY, CDR2 SMNVEV (reference sequence).

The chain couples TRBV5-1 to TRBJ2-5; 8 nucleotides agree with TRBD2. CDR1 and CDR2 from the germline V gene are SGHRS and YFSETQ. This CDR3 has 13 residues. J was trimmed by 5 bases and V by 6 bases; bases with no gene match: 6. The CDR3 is CASTGGGKETQYF. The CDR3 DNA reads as TGCGCCAGCACCGGGGGGGGCAAGGAGACCCAGTACTTC. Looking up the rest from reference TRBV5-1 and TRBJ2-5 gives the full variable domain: KAGVTQTPRYLIKTRGQQVTLSCSPISGHRSVSWYQQTPGQGLQFLFEYFSETQRNKGNFPGRFSGRQFSNSRSEMNVSTLELGDSALYLCASTGGGKETQYFGPGTRLLVL.

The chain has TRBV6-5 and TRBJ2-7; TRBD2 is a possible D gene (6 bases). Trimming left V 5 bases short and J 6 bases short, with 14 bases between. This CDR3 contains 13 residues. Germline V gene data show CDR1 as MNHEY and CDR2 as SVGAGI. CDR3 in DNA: TGTGCCAGCAGTCCCCACTCTAGCGTCGAGCAGTACTTC. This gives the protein CASSPHSSVEQYF.

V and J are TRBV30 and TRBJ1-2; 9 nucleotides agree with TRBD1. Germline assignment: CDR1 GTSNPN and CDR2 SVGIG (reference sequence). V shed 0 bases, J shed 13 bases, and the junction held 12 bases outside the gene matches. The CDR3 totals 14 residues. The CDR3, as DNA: TGTGCCTGGAGTGTATCGGGACAGGGCGTTCAGGGCACCTTC. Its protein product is CAWSVSGQGVQGTF.

The CDR3 region is CASSEVGSGYTF. CDR3 DNA: TGCGCCAGCAGTGAGGTGGGAAGCGGCTACACCTTC. This sequence joins TRBV10-2 and TRBJ1-2, with D unclear. This CDR3 is 12 amino acids long. V lost 2 bases and J lost 8, with 9 bases in between. The V gene's germline CDR1 is WSHSY and CDR2 SAAADI.

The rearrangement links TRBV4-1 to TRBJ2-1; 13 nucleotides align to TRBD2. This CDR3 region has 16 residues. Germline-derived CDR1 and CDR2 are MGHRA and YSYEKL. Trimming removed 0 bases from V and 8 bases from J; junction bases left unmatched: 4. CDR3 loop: CASSQDRGLAGDEQFF. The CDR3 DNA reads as TGCGCCAGCAGCCAAGATCGAGGACTAGCGGGAGATGAGCAGTTCTTC.

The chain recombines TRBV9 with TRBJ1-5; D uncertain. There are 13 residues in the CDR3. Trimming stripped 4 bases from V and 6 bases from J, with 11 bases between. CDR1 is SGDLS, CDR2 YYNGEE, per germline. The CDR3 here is CASSKPDRQPQHF. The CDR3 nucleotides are TGTGCCAGCAGCAAACCGGACCGTCAGCCCCAGCATTTT.

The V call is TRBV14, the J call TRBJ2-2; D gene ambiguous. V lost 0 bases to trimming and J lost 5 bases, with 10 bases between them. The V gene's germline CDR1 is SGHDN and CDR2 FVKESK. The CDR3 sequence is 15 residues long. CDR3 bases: TGTGCCAGCAGCCAAGAACGAGTCAGGACCGGGGAGCTGTTTTTT. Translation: CASSQERVRTGELFF.

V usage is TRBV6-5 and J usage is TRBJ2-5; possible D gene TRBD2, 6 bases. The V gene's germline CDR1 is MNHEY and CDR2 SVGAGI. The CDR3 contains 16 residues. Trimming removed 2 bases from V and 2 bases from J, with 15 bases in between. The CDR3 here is CASSYGGLYSQETQYF. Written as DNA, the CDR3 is TGTGCCAGCAGTTACGGGGGACTGTACTCGCAAGAGACCCAGTACTTC.